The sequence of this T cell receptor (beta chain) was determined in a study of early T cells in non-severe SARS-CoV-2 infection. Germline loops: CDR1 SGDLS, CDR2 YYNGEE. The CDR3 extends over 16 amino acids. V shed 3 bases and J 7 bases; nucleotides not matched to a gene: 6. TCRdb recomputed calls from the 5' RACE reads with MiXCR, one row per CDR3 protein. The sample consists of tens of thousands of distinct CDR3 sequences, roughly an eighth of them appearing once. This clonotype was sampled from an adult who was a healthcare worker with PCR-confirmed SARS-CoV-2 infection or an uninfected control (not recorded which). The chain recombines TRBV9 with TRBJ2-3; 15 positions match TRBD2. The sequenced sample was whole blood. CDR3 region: CASSADGTSGRNTQYF. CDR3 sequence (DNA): TGTGCCAGCAGCGCGGACGGGACTAGCGGGAGGAATACGCAGTATTTT. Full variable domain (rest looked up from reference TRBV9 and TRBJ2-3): DSGVTQTPKHLITATGQRVTLRCSPRSGDLSVYWYQQSLDQGLQFLIQYYNGEERAKGNILERFSAQQFPDLHSELNLSSLELGDSALYFCASSADGTSGRNTQYFGPGTRLTVL.